This T cell receptor beta chain came from a study of T cell responses to AZD1222 COVID-19 vaccine. Study-level points and caveats: Repertoire collection took place solely once the T cell response had peaked.

Here immunoSEQ multiplex PCR was the method, and the copy in TCRdb shows in-frame clones only, minus some. Here the sample spans about 130,000 clones, more than 80% being singletons. On this clone itself: The antigen remains undetermined.

The sequencing used peripheral blood, collected on day 0 of AZD1222 vaccination. This TCR was sampled from an adult in good health.

The CDR3 reads CASSHWGLNTEAFF. Written as DNA, the CDR3 is TGCGCCAGCAGCCATTGGGGGCTGAACACTGAAGCTTTCTTT. The chain employs TRBV4-1 and TRBJ1-1; possibly TRBD1 for D (6 bases). V was cut by 3 bases and J by 0 bases, with 8 bases left in between. CDR1 and CDR2 (germline): MGHRA, YSYEKL. This CDR3 has 14 amino acids.